These 20 T cell receptor beta chains came from one sample sequenced in a study of shared clonotypes between healthy human individuals. Sequencing was performed with immunoSEQ multiplex PCR; in TCRdb, only in-frame clones are kept and a portion is missing. The sample carries about 450,000 clones, more than 75% recorded once. The sample comprised PBMCs. The receptors were sampled from a woman in her forties in good health. Some clones in this sample may be carry-over from other donors' samples.

The V and J genes are TRBV28 and TRBJ1-3; D gene uncertain. Trimming took 10 bases from V and 0 from J, leaving 4 bases between them. The CDR3 spans 11 residues. CDR1 and CDR2 from the germline V gene are MDHEN and SYDVKM. CDR3 loop: CATSSGNTIYF. In DNA form, the CDR3 reads TGTGCCACCAGCTCTGGAAACACCATATATTTT.

This chain joins TRBV7-2 and TRBJ1-2; a weak D match, TRBD1 (6 bases). V shed 10 bases and J shed 2 bases, with 17 bases lying between them. Germline CDR1 reads SGHTA; CDR2 reads FQGNSA. This CDR3 has 14 residues. This CDR3 reads CATRGGQYNYGYTF. The DNA of the CDR3 is TGTGCCACTCGGGGTGGACAGTACAACTATGGCTACACCTTC.

The chain is built from TRBV7-2 and TRBJ2-1; TRBD2 might be the D (5 bases). The CDR3 is 14 amino acids. The germline V and J ends were trimmed by 3 bases and 4 bases, with 10 bases remaining between them. CDR1 and CDR2 (germline): SGHTA, FQGNSA. CDR3: CASSFGAAYNEQFF. For the CDR3, the DNA is TGTGCCAGCAGCTTTGGAGCGGCGTACAATGAGCAGTTCTTC. Variable domain in full (rest from reference TRBV7-2 and TRBJ2-1): GAGVSQSPSNKVTEKGKDVELRCDPISGHTALYWYRQSLGQGLEFLIYFQGNSAPDKSGLPSDRFSAERTGGSVSTLTIQRTQQEDSAVYLCASSFGAAYNEQFFGPGTRLTVL.

The chain recombines TRBV28 with TRBJ1-5; unclear D gene. Germline CDR1 reads MDHEN; CDR2 reads SYDVKM. The CDR3 sequence is 15 residues long. Trimming took off 2 bases at V and 5 bases at J, with 13 bases between the two ends. As DNA, the CDR3 is TGTGCCAGCAGTTTACTCGTTCCACTCTATCAGCCCCAGCATTTT. Encoded protein: CASSLLVPLYQPQHF. Drawing the rest from reference TRBV28 and TRBJ1-5, the complete variable domain is DVKVTQSSRYLVKRTGEKVFLECVQDMDHENMFWYRQDPGLGLRLIYFSYDVKMKEKGDIPEGYSVSREKKERFSLILESASTNQTSMYLCASSLLVPLYQPQHFGDGTRLSIL.

The sample holds a few counts of this clone. The rearrangement joins TRBV7-9 to TRBJ2-7; 10 bases match TRBD2. The length of the CDR3 is 15 residues. V lost 4 bases and J lost 2; bases outside the gene matches: 5. The germline CDR1 and CDR2 sequences are SEHNR and FQNEAQ (reference sequence). CDR3 sequence reads: CASSSGTSVAYEQYF. The CDR3 nucleotides read TGTGCCAGCAGCTCCGGGACTAGCGTCGCCTACGAGCAGTACTTC.

The rearrangement links TRBV5-1 to TRBJ2-3; 8 bases match TRBD2. J lost 0 bases, V lost 0 bases, and 6 bases had no gene match. Germline CDR1 and CDR2: SGHRS and YFSETQ. The CDR3 sequence is 17 residues long. CDR3 coding DNA: TGCGCCAGCAGCTTGGGGCCTAGCGGGCCTAGCACAGATACGCAGTATTTT. Its translation: CASSLGPSGPSTDTQYF.

The chain combines TRBV5-1 with TRBJ2-5; TRBD2 aligns across 11 bases. Trimming removed 3 bases from V and 5 bases from J; junction bases left unmatched: 6. The CDR3 spans 15 residues. CDR1 is SGHRS, CDR2 YFSETQ, per germline. CDR3 bases: TGCGCCAGCAGCTCAACTAGCGGGAGTATGGAGACCCAGTACTTC. Residues: CASSSTSGSMETQYF.

The V and J genes are TRBV30 and TRBJ2-7, with TRBD1 matching over 7 bases. Trimming at V came to 4 bases and at J to 5 bases, leaving 14 bases not matched to a gene. The CDR3 consists of 15 residues. Germline CDR1 is GTSNPN and CDR2 is SVGIG (reference sequence). The CDR3, as DNA: TGTGCCTGGACTCAGACAGGGTTTCTTCCCCACGAGCAGTACTTC. Residues: CAWTQTGFLPHEQYF.

The V call is TRBV5-1, the J call TRBJ2-5; D possibly uses TRBD1 or TRBD2 (5 bases each). Deletions cut 3 bases from V and 2 bases from J, with 11 bases between. The germline CDR1 and CDR2 sequences are SGHRS and YFSETQ. The CDR3 is made up of 14 amino acids. In DNA form, the CDR3 reads TGCGCCAGCAGCTCATCGGGACGGCAAGAGACCCAGTACTTC. Its protein product is CASSSSGRQETQYF.

In this sample, this clone turned up once. V usage is TRBV4-2 and J usage is TRBJ1-4, with D perhaps TRBD1 (6 bases). The V end was cut by 0 bases, the J end by 8 bases, with 13 bases between. The CDR3 has 15 residues. CDR1 and CDR2 (germline): LGHNA, YNFKEQ. Here the CDR3 reads CASSQETGAGEKLFF. The DNA of the CDR3 is TGTGCCAGCAGCCAAGAGACGGGGGCTGGCGAAAAACTGTTTTTT.

This clone has only one observation. The chain carries TRBV11-2 and TRBJ1-1, with D perhaps matching TRBD1 (5 bases). This CDR3 has 14 amino acids. The V end lost 2 bases, the J end lost 4 bases, and 11 bases lay between the germline ends. The germline V gene encodes CDR1 SGHAT and CDR2 FQNNGV. The CDR3 sequence: CASSLSTRGTEAFF. For the CDR3, the DNA is TGTGCCAGCAGCTTATCCACAAGGGGCACTGAAGCTTTCTTT.

The V gene is TRBV7-9, the J gene TRBJ2-1; D tentatively fits TRBD1 or TRBD2 (5 bases each). The germline CDR1 and CDR2 sequences are SEHNR and FQNEAQ (reference sequence). The V and J ends lost 5 bases and 4 bases respectively, with 15 bases between them. This CDR3 contains 15 residues. The chain's CDR3 is CASSPGRQTYNEQFF. DNA of the CDR3: TGTGCCAGCAGCCCGGGGCGTCAGACGTACAATGAGCAGTTCTTC.

With regard to this clone: This could be a read error, since a much larger clone is one nucleotide away. The chain links TRBV7-9 to TRBJ2-7; no definite D call. Trimming shortened V by 1 base and J by 4 bases, and 5 bases separated the two germline ends. This CDR3 contains 12 residues. Looked up from germline, CDR1 is SEHNR and CDR2 is FQNEAQ (reference sequence). The CDR3, as DNA: TGTGCCAGCAGCTTAGGGGAATACGAGCAGTACTTC. This codes for CASSLGEYEQYF.

J is TRBJ2-3 and V is TRBV7-3; perhaps TRBD2 as D (5 bases). V lost 2 bases and J 5 bases, leaving 8 bases between the germline ends. This CDR3 has 13 amino acids. Germline V gives CDR1 SGHTA, CDR2 FQGTGA. The CDR3 region is CASSLDYRDTQYF. In DNA form, the CDR3 reads TGTGCCAGCAGCTTAGACTACCGAGATACGCAGTATTTT.

The genes are TRBV10-3 and TRBJ1-1; 10 bases align to TRBD1. The CDR3 is made up of 16 amino acids. Per the germline V gene, CDR1 is ENHRY and CDR2 is SYGVKD. Losses at the gene ends were 6 bases for V and 3 bases for J; bases not matched to a gene: 10. CDR3 sequence reads: CAISPTGGAGDTEAFF. In nucleotides, the CDR3 is TGTGCCATCAGCCCGACAGGGGGCGCAGGGGACACTGAAGCTTTCTTT.

The chain has TRBV15 and TRBJ2-1; 7 bases map to TRBD2. Germline CDR1 reads LNHNV; CDR2 reads YYDKDF (reference sequence). The junction had 9 bases not matched to a gene; V was cut back by 0 bases and J by 4 bases. The CDR3 spans 17 residues. The CDR3 loop reads CATSRDLRPSGYNEQFF. The CDR3 region has the DNA TGTGCCACCAGCAGAGATTTGCGCCCTAGCGGATACAATGAGCAGTTCTTC.

The CDR3: CASSFPGSPNEQFF. CDR3 coding DNA: TGTGCCAGCAGTTTTCCGGGATCGCCCAATGAGCAGTTCTTC. The genes are TRBV28 and TRBJ2-1; D may be TRBD2 (5 bases). The CDR3 has 14 amino acids. V gave up 3 bases and J gave up 6 bases, with 12 bases separating them. The germline CDR1 and CDR2 sequences are MDHEN and SYDVKM.

This clone was counted once. The V call is TRBV7-2, the J call TRBJ2-1; D is unresolved. V lost 3 bases and J lost 0, with 9 bases in between. Germline V lookup: CDR1 SGHTA, CDR2 FQGNSA. CDR3 length: 15 amino acids. CDR3 sequence: CASSFGLSSYNEQFF. CDR3 DNA sequence: TGTGCCAGCAGCTTTGGATTAAGCTCCTACAATGAGCAGTTCTTC.

The rearrangement links TRBV6-5 to TRBJ2-4; maybe TRBD2 (6 bases). Germline V gene sequence: CDR1 MNHEY, CDR2 SVGAGI. The CDR3 runs to 11 residues. V lost 5 bases and J lost 13, with 12 bases in between. CDR3 loop: CASSAGTSQYF. CDR3 nucleotide sequence: TGTGCCAGCAGTGCCGGGACTTCCCAGTACTTC.

The V call is TRBV11-2, the J call TRBJ2-5; perhaps TRBD1 as D (5 bases). Germline loops: CDR1 SGHAT, CDR2 FQNNGV. The CDR3 runs to 13 residues. V lost 2 bases and J lost 6, with 10 bases in between. The CDR3, as DNA: TGTGCCAGCAGCTTACAAGGGGAACAGACCCAGTACTTC. Residues: CASSLQGEQTQYF.